This T cell receptor beta chain was observed in a study of cytomegalovirus exposure and HLA in healthy donors. Study in general: One earlier analysis, a look at 150 million to 200 million T cells, found some 120 million unique TCR beta sequences. Study-level points and caveats: Overall, approximately 150 TCR beta chains were annotated as cytomegalovirus-associated.

Likely unrecorded immune exposures existed in these nominally healthy donors. Trimming cost V 9 bases and J 0 bases; bases outside gene matches: 2. The germline V gene has CDR1 SEHNR and CDR2 FQNEAQ (reference sequence). The CDR3 consists of 14 residues. This clone was counted once. Its matching antigen is unknown. Both 60 Vbeta primers and 13 Jbeta primers went into the PCR. Using immunoSEQ multiplex PCR, the repertoire was profiled, and TCRdb retains in-frame clones only, with some absent. Of roughly 150,000 clones detected, approximately 70% appear once; the ten largest clones hold 1.5% to 2%. The sample was PBMCs. J is TRBJ2-3 and V is TRBV7-9, with TRBD2 identical over 11 bases. The sequence was obtained from a woman aged 25 to 39 in good health and CMV-seronegative. In DNA form, the CDR3 reads TGTGCCAGTGGGACTAGCGGTAGCACAGATACGCAGTATTTT. This codes for CASGTSGSTDTQYF.